Presented here are 23 T cell receptor beta chains from one specimen sequenced in a study of human T cells and chemical hapten exposure. One entry per CDR3 protein results from TCRdb running MiXCR on the RACE reads. This sample has more than 75,000 distinct CDR3 sequences, with roughly 8.7% found just once. Time point reported: healthy volunteer bleed at 6 weeks. The study extracted total RNA from unfractionated whole blood. Sequenced: whole blood. The receptors come from a male donor in good health. Some clones in this sample may be carry-over from other donors' samples.

This chain links TRBV12-3 or TRBV12-4 with TRBJ1-4; 10 bases are a match to TRBD1. This CDR3 spans 16 amino acids. J lost 8 bases, V lost 5 bases, and 11 bases had no gene match. Here the CDR3 DNA reads TGTGCCAGCAGTCAGCCCGGGGACAGGGGAGGAGAAAAACTGTTTTTT. It yields the protein CASSQPGDRGGEKLFF.

This clonotype showed up just a few times. For the CDR3, the DNA is TGTGCCAGCAGTTGGAGCCAGGGCCCTTACGAGCAGTACTTC. Protein product: CASSWSQGPYEQYF. The chain recombines TRBV27 with TRBJ2-7; weak D call: TRBD1 (5 bases). Germline CDR1 reads MNHEY; CDR2 reads SMNVEV (reference sequence). Trimming stripped 4 bases from V and 4 bases from J, with 14 bases between. The CDR3 is 14 amino acids.

The sample holds a few counts of this clonotype. The chain couples TRBV15 to TRBJ2-5; TRBD2 is a possible D gene (6 bases). Germline-derived CDR1 and CDR2 are LNHNV and YYDKDF (reference sequence). V was pared by 0 bases and J by 5 bases, with 10 bases between. The CDR3 sequence is 14 residues long. The CDR3 sequence: CATSRDSGRETQYF. The CDR3 bases are TGTGCCACCAGCAGAGATTCAGGGAGGGAGACCCAGTACTTC.

The CDR3 DNA sequence: TGTGCCATATGTCCGAACAGGGGTGGAAACACCATATATTTT. Translated: CAICPNRGGNTIYF. The chain carries TRBV10-3 and TRBJ1-3; 7 nucleotides agree with TRBD1. Germline loops: CDR1 ENHRY, CDR2 SYGVKD. V dropped 9 bases and J dropped 3; count of bases not matched to a gene: 8. The CDR3 spans 14 residues.

This clonotype was observed a few times. The genes are TRBV7-2 and TRBJ1-5; TRBD1 agrees at 8 bases. Losses at the gene ends were 5 bases for V and 5 bases for J; bases not matched to a gene: 5. The CDR3 is made up of 14 amino acids. Looked up from germline, CDR1 is SGHTA and CDR2 is FQGNSA. The CDR3: CASSQLQGDQPQHF. CDR3 nucleotide sequence: TGTGCCAGCAGCCAACTACAGGGGGATCAGCCCCAGCATTTT. The variable domain in full, with the rest retrieved from reference TRBV7-2 and TRBJ1-5, is GAGVSQSPSNKVTEKGKDVELRCDPISGHTALYWYRQSLGQGLEFLIYFQGNSAPDKSGLPSDRFSAERTGGSVSTLTIQRTQQEDSAVYLCASSQLQGDQPQHFGDGTRLSIL.

This clonotype has just a few counts. The V and J genes are TRBV6-5 and TRBJ1-4, with D uncertain. The V and J ends lost 4 bases and 2 bases respectively, with 14 bases between them. Germline lookup yields CDR1 MNHEY and CDR2 SVGAGI. CDR3 length equals 16 residues. The CDR3 loop is CASSFRPDPTNEKLFF. The CDR3 region has the DNA TGTGCCAGCAGTTTTCGACCCGACCCGACTAATGAAAAACTGTTTTTT.

This clonotype was detected many times. The chain uses TRBV6-6 and TRBJ2-7, with 8 bases identical to TRBD1. The ends lost 6 bases at V and 6 bases at J; junction bases unmatched: 7. Germline V gene sequence: CDR1 MNHNY, CDR2 SVGAGI (reference sequence). The CDR3 covers 13 residues. The CDR3 DNA reads TGTGCCAGCAGCGCGGACAGGGTAGGCGAGCAGTACTTC. This codes for CASSADRVGEQYF.

The rearrangement links TRBV6-5 to TRBJ2-3; 9 nucleotides agree with TRBD1. J lost 3 bases, V lost 5 bases, and 9 bases had no gene match. CDR1 is MNHEY, CDR2 SVGAGI, per germline. The CDR3 spans 16 residues. The CDR3 DNA sequence: TGTGCCAGCAGTATTACGACAGGGGGAAGGACAGATACGCAGTATTTT. It encodes CASSITTGGRTDTQYF.

This rearrangement joins TRBV12-3 or TRBV12-4 to TRBJ2-1; TRBD2 aligns across 11 bases. This CDR3 comprises 14 residues. J gave up 7 bases and V 3 bases, and 2 bases lay outside the gene matches. The CDR3 coding sequence is TGTGCCAGCAGTTTTAGCGGGAGGGCGAATGAGCAGTTCTTC. This translates into CASSFSGRANEQFF.

The gene calls are TRBV7-2 and TRBJ2-3; 8 nucleotides align to TRBD2. Germline V gives CDR1 SGHTA, CDR2 FQGNSA. The CDR3 totals 14 residues. Unmatched junction bases numbered 2, after V lost 2 bases and J lost 4 bases. The CDR3: CASSLSGGADTQYF. The CDR3 DNA follows: TGTGCCAGCAGCTTATCCGGGGGGGCAGATACGCAGTATTTT. Full variable domain (remainder filled in from reference TRBV7-2 and TRBJ2-3): GAGVSQSPSNKVTEKGKDVELRCDPISGHTALYWYRQSLGQGLEFLIYFQGNSAPDKSGLPSDRFSAERTGGSVSTLTIQRTQQEDSAVYLCASSLSGGADTQYFGPGTRLTVL.

This clonotype showed up many times. This chain connects TRBV10-1 to TRBJ2-2; tentative D call: TRBD1 (6 bases). Germline V lookup: CDR1 WNHNN, CDR2 SYGVQD (reference sequence). The length of the CDR3 is 14 residues. The ends were cut back, 6 bases at V and 1 base at J, with 9 bases in the middle. The CDR3 sequence: CASRPGQNTGELFF. The CDR3 bases are TGCGCCAGCAGGCCGGGACAGAACACCGGGGAGCTGTTTTTT.

This clonotype was detected only a few times. V and J are TRBV18 and TRBJ2-1; no clear D. V lost 3 bases to trimming and J lost 5 bases, with 11 bases between them. CDR3 size: 14 residues. From germline, CDR1 is KGHSH and CDR2 LQKENI. DNA for the CDR3: TGTGCCAGCTCACCCCCGGTCAGCCACAATGAGCAGTTCTTC. The encoded protein is CASSPPVSHNEQFF.

This clonotype was picked up many times. The gene calls are TRBV10-3 and TRBJ2-7; no firm D call. The length of the CDR3 is 14 residues. Germline loops: CDR1 ENHRY, CDR2 SYGVKD. The V gene lost 7 bases and the J gene lost 4 bases, with 17 bases spanning the gap. DNA of the CDR3: TGTGCCATCAATTCGAGCGAAAGACCGTACGAGCAGTACTTC. Protein sequence: CAINSSERPYEQYF.

The rearrangement links TRBV10-3 to TRBJ1-1; no clear D gene. The germline V and J ends were trimmed by 5 bases and 3 bases, with 16 bases remaining between them. The CDR3 is 15 amino acids. The germline CDR1 and CDR2 sequences are ENHRY and SYGVKD. For the CDR3, the DNA is TGTGCCATCAGTCCCGGGTCTGGCGGACACACTGAAGCTTTCTTT. Protein sequence: CAISPGSGGHTEAFF.

The rearrangement uses TRBV2 and TRBJ2-5; D remains unclear. The CDR3 runs 14 residues. Between the trimmed V and J ends, which lost 6 bases and 2 bases, there was a span of 13 bases. Germline lookup yields CDR1 SNHLY and CDR2 FYNNEI. The CDR3 nucleotides are TGTGCCAGCAGCCTGGAAATCGGACAAGAGACCCAGTACTTC. This encodes CASSLEIGQETQYF.

This clonotype has a count of ten or more. The rearrangement joins TRBV20-1 to TRBJ2-3, with 8 positions matching TRBD2. This CDR3 contains 14 residues. After removal of 1 base from V and 4 bases from J, the junction contained 4 bases not matched to a gene. Germline CDR1 DFQATT, CDR2 SNEGSKA (reference sequence). Here the CDR3 DNA reads TGCAGTGCTAGAGTAGCGGGGAGGTCAGATACGCAGTATTTT. Protein product: CSARVAGRSDTQYF.

V and J are TRBV27 and TRBJ1-1; the D is unclear. Trimming removed 6 bases at V and 1 base at J, with 15 bases between. CDR3 length: 15 amino acids. Germline CDR1 and CDR2: MNHEY and SMNVEV (reference sequence). DNA of the CDR3: TGTGCCAGCAGCCCGGTAGGCCGACGGAACACTGAAGCTTTCTTT. It specifies CASSPVGRRNTEAFF.

This clonotype was observed a handful of times. The chain uses TRBV5-1 and TRBJ1-1; 10 bases map to TRBD1. CDR1 and CDR2 from the germline V gene are SGHRS and YFSETQ. CDR3 length equals 14 residues. V was pared by 4 bases and J by 4 bases, with 4 bases of the junction left unmatched. CDR3 amino acids: CASSRRTGGTEAFF. DNA for the CDR3: TGCGCCAGCAGCCGTCGGACAGGGGGCACTGAAGCTTTCTTT. The full variable domain, rest sourced from reference TRBV5-1 and TRBJ1-1, is KAGVTQTPRYLIKTRGQQVTLSCSPISGHRSVSWYQQTPGQGLQFLFEYFSETQRNKGNFPGRFSGRQFSNSRSEMNVSTLELGDSALYLCASSRRTGGTEAFFGQGTRLTVV.

This clonotype showed up many times. The chain has TRBV11-2 and TRBJ1-2; tentative D call: TRBD1 (5 bases). This CDR3 region has 14 residues. The V and J ends lost 6 bases and 6 bases respectively, with 17 bases between them. Germline V gives CDR1 SGHAT, CDR2 FQNNGV. The CDR3 bases are TGTGCCAGCAGTTTTAAGTACGCAGGGCATGGCTACACCTTC. Translation: CASSFKYAGHGYTF.

This clonotype was detected only a few times. Mismatch with germline at one junction end may stem from a read error. The chain employs TRBV3-1 and TRBJ2-1; 8 bases map to TRBD1. This CDR3 is 13 amino acids long. From germline, CDR1 is LGHDT and CDR2 YNNKEL (reference sequence). CDR3 amino acids: CASSQTVGQGRIF. The CDR3 DNA reads as TGTGCCAGCAGCCAAACCGTCGGACAGGGCCGCATATTC.

The chain combines TRBV10-3 with TRBJ2-3; TRBD2 is a possible D gene (5 bases). The V and J ends lost 4 bases and 6 bases respectively, with 8 bases between them. Germline V gene data show CDR1 as ENHRY and CDR2 as SYGVKD. The CDR3 is 12 residues long. The CDR3 bases are TGTGCCATCAGTGCTACGGGGGATACGCAGTATTTT. Translated: CAISATGDTQYF.

This clonotype was found a few times. The V and J genes are TRBV12-3 or TRBV12-4 and TRBJ1-5; D remains ambiguous. The CDR3 totals 13 residues. The V end lost 6 bases, the J end lost 7 bases, and 13 bases lay between the germline ends. CDR3 bases: TGTGCCAGCAGCCCATCAGTAAACCAGCCCCAGCATTTT. Translated, it gives CASSPSVNQPQHF.

The V gene is TRBV5-1, the J gene TRBJ1-1; TRBD1 agrees at 9 bases. CDR3 length: 16 residues. The trim removed 0 bases at V and 11 bases at J, leaving 14 bases unmatched. Germline CDR1 reads SGHRS; CDR2 reads YFSETQ. DNA of the CDR3: TGCGCCAGCAGCTTGGTCTACAAGGGACAGGGCGCTAACGCTTTCTTT. It translates to CASSLVYKGQGANAFF.